Shown below are 10 T cell receptor beta chains from a single sample sequenced in a study of chemoradiotherapy in HPV16-positive cancers (dated by TCRdb to 2022 to 2024). The receptor library was made with the immunoSEQ multiplex PCR assay. TCRdb retrieved this table from immuneACCESS and kept in-frame rearrangements only. Not all clones are present; in checked studies, unresolved V genes account for under half, and no reason is known for the remainder. Counted in this sample were roughly 11,000 clones; 78% of them appeared once. Jointly, the top ten make up under 2.5% of the sample. Sampling took place from a patient who underwent chemoradiotherapy. These receptors came from a human donor with HPV-associated anogenital cancer.

The chain employs TRBV7-2 and TRBJ2-5; 10 nucleotides agree with TRBD2. The germline gives CDR1 SGHTA, CDR2 FQGNSA. Losses at the gene ends were 6 bases for V and 4 bases for J; bases not matched to a gene: 8. The CDR3 consists of 15 residues. This CDR3 is CASRNQRGGRETQYF. The CDR3 DNA reads as TGTGCCAGCAGGAACCAGCGGGGGGGCCGAGAGACCCAGTACTTC. Drawing the rest from reference TRBV7-2 and TRBJ2-5, the complete variable domain is GAGVSQSPSNKVTEKGKDVELRCDPISGHTALYWYRQSLGQGLEFLIYFQGNSAPDKSGLPSDRFSAERTGGSVSTLTIQRTQQEDSAVYLCASRNQRGGRETQYFGPGTRLLVL.

V and J are TRBV6-5 and TRBJ1-3; D is ambiguous. From germline, CDR1 is MNHEY and CDR2 SVGAGI. Trimming took 1 base from V and 8 from J, leaving 12 bases between them. CDR3 length: 14 residues. The CDR3 here is CASSYWQTADTIYF. The CDR3, as DNA: TGTGCCAGCAGTTACTGGCAGACGGCGGACACCATATATTTT.

J is TRBJ2-7 and V is TRBV12-5; 8 positions agree with TRBD2. V lost 7 bases, J lost 2 bases, and 10 bases stayed unmatched. CDR3 length: 15 residues. Germline CDR1 reads LGHNT; CDR2 reads FRNRAP. The CDR3 sequence is CASARAAGATYEQYF. The DNA of the CDR3 is TGTGCTAGTGCCAGGGCAGCGGGGGCGACCTACGAGCAGTACTTC.

The chain carries TRBV4-2 and TRBJ1-4; no clear D gene. This CDR3 has 15 amino acids. V dropped 1 base and J dropped 8 bases, with 14 bases sitting between them. Germline assignment: CDR1 LGHNA and CDR2 YNFKEQ. CDR3 DNA sequence: TGTGCCAGCAGCCAAGGTAGGAGTGTATCGGAAAAACTGTTTTTT. Amino acid sequence: CASSQGRSVSEKLFF.

To note about this clone: An end of the junction does not agree with germline; a read error may underlie this. The V gene is TRBV7-9, the J gene TRBJ2-1; tentatively, D is TRBD1 (6 bases). This CDR3 contains 14 residues. The V gene's germline CDR1 is SEHNR and CDR2 FQNEAQ (reference sequence). The CDR3 sequence is CASSSTGSFNEQFF. CDR3 DNA sequence: TGTGCCAGCAGCTCGACAGGTTCCTTCAATGAGCAGTTCTTC.

The V gene is TRBV14, the J gene TRBJ2-3; no definite D call. V lost 1 base and J 9 bases, leaving 11 bases between the germline ends. This CDR3 comprises 13 residues. The germline gives CDR1 SGHDN, CDR2 FVKESK. The CDR3 DNA is TGTGCCAGCAGCCAAGTCGACAAAGGAACGCAGTATTTT. Translating gives CASSQVDKGTQYF.

The chain recombines TRBV7-2 with TRBJ2-3; D assignment may be TRBD1 or TRBD2 (5 bases each). Germline CDR1 and CDR2: SGHTA and FQGNSA. With 5 bases removed from V and 1 base from J, the gap between germline ends came to 16 bases. The CDR3 extends over 16 amino acids. The CDR3 DNA follows: TGTGCCAGCAGCCCGGACGTCCGAGGGGGCACAGATACGCAGTATTTT. Its protein is CASSPDVRGGTDTQYF.

The V gene is TRBV30, the J gene TRBJ1-1; no firm D call. The CDR3 is 15 amino acids. The V end was cut by 0 bases, the J end by 1 base, with 12 bases between. The germline V gene has CDR1 GTSNPN and CDR2 SVGIG (reference sequence). As DNA, the CDR3 is TGTGCCTGGAGTGTCACGACCGGGTGGAACACTGAAGCTTTCTTT. It is translated as CAWSVTTGWNTEAFF.

The chain uses TRBV30 and TRBJ1-2; no clear D. Looked up from germline, CDR1 is GTSNPN and CDR2 is SVGIG (reference sequence). V was trimmed by 3 bases and J by 5 bases, leaving 7 bases between them. The CDR3 totals 11 residues. The CDR3 protein is CAWRVEYGYTF. The CDR3 DNA reads as TGTGCCTGGAGAGTCGAATATGGCTACACCTTC.

The chain is built from TRBV2 and TRBJ2-7; 12 bases map to TRBD1. The V segment lost 8 bases and the J segment 2 bases; nucleotides outside the gene matches: 4. Germline V CDR1 and CDR2: SNHLY, FYNNEI. The CDR3 runs 14 residues. CDR3 DNA sequence: TGTGCCAGCCAGGGGACAGGGGGCCCCTACGAGCAGTACTTC. This encodes CASQGTGGPYEQYF. The full variable domain, rest sourced from reference TRBV2 and TRBJ2-7, is EPEVTQTPSHQVTQMGQEVILRCVPISNHLYFYWYRQILGQKVEFLVSFYNNEISEKSEIFDDQFSVERPDGSNFTLKIRSTKLEDSAMYFCASQGTGGPYEQYFGPGTRLTVT.